These 17 T cell receptor beta chains were sequenced from one sample in a study of shared clonotypes between healthy human individuals. This table comes from immunoSEQ multiplex PCR, and its TCRdb copy is limited to in-frame clones, with some not included. The repertoire includes 2 million to 2.5 million clones, 95% of them detected once, and approximately 0.13% sits in the top ten. The sample comprised naive CD4+ T cells sorted from blood. The subset denotes: CD45RA+ positively selected. The source is a man between 18 and 29 years old in good health.

This rearrangement joins TRBV28 to TRBJ2-5; D may correspond to TRBD1 or TRBD2 (5 bases each). The CDR3 has 14 amino acids. Germline assignment: CDR1 MDHEN and CDR2 SYDVKM. V lost 4 bases, J lost 6 bases, and 15 bases lay in between. DNA of the CDR3: TGTGCCAGCAGTTCTCCCGGGACGGGCCAGACCCAGTACTTC. Amino acids: CASSSPGTGQTQYF.

V and J are TRBV27 and TRBJ2-7; 15 positions agree with TRBD2. After removal of 1 base from V and 4 bases from J, the junction contained 8 bases not matched to a gene. CDR3 size: 18 residues. Looked up from germline, CDR1 is MNHEY and CDR2 is SMNVEV (reference sequence). CDR3 protein: CASSLLGLAGGPSYEQYF. The CDR3 DNA reads as TGTGCCAGCAGTTTATTAGGACTAGCGGGAGGGCCCTCGTACGAGCAGTACTTC.

About this clone itself: This sample also contains other DNA sequences that code for the same CDR3. The rearrangement uses TRBV4-1 and TRBJ2-7, with TRBD1 as a possible D gene (5 bases). Per germline, CDR1 MGHRA and CDR2 YSYEKL. Trimming took off 0 bases at V and 4 bases at J, with 7 bases between the two ends. CDR3 length: 13 amino acids. The DNA of the CDR3 is TGCGCCAGCAGCCAAGATAGGGGATACGAGCAGTACTTC. This codes for CASSQDRGYEQYF.

The chain uses TRBV10-2 and TRBJ1-6, with D perhaps matching TRBD1 (6 bases). V was cut by 3 bases and J by 7 bases, with 10 bases left in between. Germline loops: CDR1 WSHSY, CDR2 SAAADI. The CDR3 is 14 amino acids. The CDR3 reads CASSEGGSNSPLHF. The DNA for the CDR3 is TGCGCCAGCAGTGAAGGGGGGAGCAATTCACCCCTCCACTTT.

In regard to this clone: The same CDR3 also results from other DNA sequences found in this sample. The chain couples TRBV7-2 to TRBJ1-6; D is unresolved. With 5 bases removed from V and 0 bases from J, the gap between germline ends came to 5 bases. There are 14 residues in the CDR3. Germline values: CDR1 SGHTA, CDR2 FQGNSA. The CDR3 here is CASSQSSYNSPLHF. In nucleotides, the CDR3 is TGTGCCAGCAGCCAGTCCTCCTATAATTCACCCCTCCACTTT.

As regards this clone: At the DNA level, this CDR3 is encoded by other sequences in the same sample as well. The J gene is TRBJ2-3, the V gene TRBV18, with D hard to call. V dropped 2 bases and J dropped 6 bases, with 6 bases sitting between them. In germline, CDR1 is KGHSH, CDR2 LQKENI. The CDR3 totals 12 residues. CDR3 region: CASSPRADTQYF. The CDR3 bases are TGTGCCAGCTCACCAAGAGCTGATACGCAGTATTTT. Full variable domain (rest looked up from reference TRBV18 and TRBJ2-3): NAGVMQNPRHLVRRRGQEARLRCSPMKGHSHVYWYRQLPEEGLKFMVYLQKENIIDESGMPKERFSAEFPKEGPSILRIQQVVRGDSAAYFCASSPRADTQYFGPGTRLTVL.

The chain carries TRBV5-5 and TRBJ1-1, with D unclear. Germline-derived CDR1 and CDR2 are SGHKS and YYEKEE (reference sequence). There are 14 residues in the CDR3. V lost 3 bases and J 3 bases, leaving 12 bases between the germline ends. CDR3 DNA sequence: TGTGCCAGCAGCTGGTGGTGGGGAGACACTGAAGCTTTCTTT. Amino acid sequence: CASSWWWGDTEAFF.

The chain employs TRBV4-2 and TRBJ1-4; D unresolved. Trimming removed 0 bases at V and 8 bases at J, with 16 bases between. This CDR3 spans 16 amino acids. Per germline, CDR1 LGHNA and CDR2 YNFKEQ. CDR3: CASSQDSSKGGEKLFF. DNA of the CDR3: TGTGCCAGCAGCCAAGACTCCTCCAAGGGTGGCGAAAAACTGTTTTTT.

The chain is built from TRBV11-2 and TRBJ1-3; perhaps TRBD1 as D (6 bases). Germline values: CDR1 SGHAT, CDR2 FQNNGV. CDR3 length: 15 amino acids. The V end was cut by 4 bases, the J end by 2 bases, with 12 bases between. CDR3: CASSWTEWAGNTIYF. The CDR3 nucleotides are TGTGCCAGCAGCTGGACAGAATGGGCTGGAAACACCATATATTTT.

This rearrangement joins TRBV2 to TRBJ2-2, with 7 nucleotides matching TRBD1. J was trimmed by 1 base and V by 8 bases; bases with no gene match: 4. The CDR3 is 14 residues long. Germline CDR1 and CDR2: SNHLY and FYNNEI. As DNA, the CDR3 is TGTGCCAGCCGGGGACAGCTGAACACCGGGGAGCTGTTTTTT. Translating it yields CASRGQLNTGELFF.

As for this clone: In the same sample, other DNA sequences code for this CDR3. The V gene is TRBV30, the J gene TRBJ1-5, with no clear D. The germline CDR1 and CDR2 sequences are GTSNPN and SVGIG (reference sequence). Trimming removed 2 bases from V and 2 bases from J, with 4 bases in between. The CDR3 sequence is 12 residues long. CDR3 protein: CAWSMGNQPQHF. The CDR3 DNA follows: TGTGCCTGGAGTATGGGCAATCAGCCCCAGCATTTT.

CDR3 sequence (DNA): TGCGCCAGCAGCCAAGGTCCCGGGACAGGGGGCAGACGCCTTTCTGGGGCCAACGTCCTGACTTTC. Its translation is CASSQGPGTGGRRLSGANVLTF. The chain has TRBV4-3 and TRBJ2-6; 12 nucleotides align to TRBD1. CDR3 size: 22 residues. The germline CDR1 and CDR2 sequences are LGHNA and YSLEER. J gave up 1 base and V 1 base, and 14 bases lay outside the gene matches.

The chain joins TRBV15 to TRBJ2-2; perhaps TRBD1 as D (5 bases). This CDR3 is 17 amino acids long. Germline-derived CDR1 and CDR2 are LNHNV and YYDKDF (reference sequence). Trimming removed 0 bases at V and 4 bases at J, with 15 bases between. Written as DNA, the CDR3 is TGTGCCACCAGCAGAGATCAAGGGGCGGCTCCCACCGGGGAGCTGTTTTTT. Protein product: CATSRDQGAAPTGELFF.

The chain employs TRBV30 and TRBJ2-5; 8 nucleotides line up with TRBD2. Per the germline V gene, CDR1 is GTSNPN and CDR2 is SVGIG (reference sequence). J was trimmed by 2 bases and V by 2 bases; bases with no gene match: 10. The CDR3 covers 16 residues. CDR3 nucleotide sequence: TGTGCCTGGAGTATCTACGGGGGGGCAAGACAAGAGACCCAGTACTTC. Amino acid sequence: CAWSIYGGARQETQYF.

V gene TRBV10-3 combines with J gene TRBJ1-6, with D possibly TRBD1 on 6 matching bases. The CDR3 runs 13 residues. The V gene lost 10 bases and the J gene lost 7 bases, with 14 bases spanning the gap. Germline lookup yields CDR1 ENHRY and CDR2 SYGVKD. The CDR3, as DNA: TGTGCCACCACCCGGGACACCAATTCACCCCTCCACTTT. Encoded protein: CATTRDTNSPLHF.

This chain uses TRBV6-5 with TRBJ2-2, with unresolved D. The CDR3 is 14 amino acids. Trimming cost V 5 bases and J 5 bases, with 12 bases left between them. Germline CDR1 MNHEY, CDR2 SVGAGI. CDR3 nucleotides: TGTGCCAGCAGTCCACGTGTTTGGACCGGGGAGCTGTTTTTT. Translating gives CASSPRVWTGELFF.

This clone has a single count. The chain joins TRBV5-1 to TRBJ2-2, with TRBD2 matching 8 bases. Trimming took 5 bases from V and 7 from J; bases not matched to a gene: 10. CDR1 and CDR2 from the germline V gene are SGHRS and YFSETQ. The CDR3 runs 15 residues. CDR3 sequence reads: CASRGTRGADGELFF. As DNA, the CDR3 is TGCGCCAGCAGAGGTACGCGGGGGGCCGACGGGGAGCTGTTTTTT.